This TCR beta chain was recovered during a study of identical twins. The CDR3 totals 15 residues. V lost 0 bases to trimming and J lost 2 bases, with 9 bases between them. Germline loops: CDR1 LNHNV, CDR2 YYDKDF (reference sequence). TCRdb reprocessed the 5' RACE reads with MiXCR, giving one entry per CDR3 protein. The sample lists some 600,000 distinct CDR3 sequences, about 7.6% occurring once. The same data also went into a second study, on yellow fever vaccine responses in identical twins.

This TCR came from a woman aged 18-35 years in good health. This rearrangement joins TRBV15 to TRBJ2-3; no reliable D call. What was sequenced was PBMCs. In DNA form, the CDR3 reads TGTGCCACCAGCAGAGAGGGTAAACCCACAGATACGCAGTATTTT. It encodes CATSREGKPTDTQYF.